The 8 T cell receptor beta chains in this list originate from one sample, sequenced in a study of blood T cell repertoires in COVID-19 (dated by TCRdb to the early 2020s). Libraries were made using the immunoSEQ multiplex PCR assay. In TCRdb, the immuneACCESS table is reduced to in-frame sequences with V and J assigned. These tables do not hold every clone; where another copy was compared, an unresolved V gene accounts for under half, and the others remain unexplained. For this sample there are 60,000 to 75,000 clones; 88% appear just once. The top ten clones comprise more than 1.1% of the sample. The specimen was peripheral blood. The receptors come from a human donor in a cohort sampled during active COVID-19.

The chain uses TRBV6-6 and TRBJ2-1; 12 nucleotides line up with TRBD2. The CDR3 is 14 amino acids. J was trimmed by 10 bases and V by 5 bases; bases with no gene match: 6. Germline V lookup: CDR1 MNHNY, CDR2 SVGAGI (reference sequence). CDR3 nucleotides: TGTGCCAGCAGTCTAGCGGGAGGGGCGAGGGAGCAGTTCTTC. Its translation: CASSLAGGAREQFF.

The rearrangement uses TRBV28 and TRBJ2-2; the match to TRBD2 covers 8 bases. The J segment lost 1 base and the V segment lost 4 bases, leaving 11 bases of the junction unmatched. This CDR3 contains 18 residues. Germline CDR1 MDHEN, CDR2 SYDVKM. Written as DNA, the CDR3 is TGTGCCAGCAGTTCCCAGTATCAAGCGGGAGAGAACACCGGGGAGCTGTTTTTT. The encoded protein is CASSSQYQAGENTGELFF.

J is TRBJ2-7 and V is TRBV3-1 (or the pseudogene TRBV3-2), with 7 bases that match TRBD1. The trim removed 3 bases at V and 6 bases at J, leaving 8 bases unmatched. Germline V gene data show CDR1 as LGHDT and CDR2 as YNNKEL (reference sequence). The CDR3 sequence is 14 residues long. Written as DNA, the CDR3 is TGTGCCAGCAGCCACCCGGACAGGTCCGGCGAGCAGTACTTC. It translates to CASSHPDRSGEQYF.

The rearrangement joins TRBV6-5 to TRBJ2-7, with D possibly TRBD2 on 5 matching bases. V lost 8 bases, J lost 7 bases, and 12 bases lay in between. Germline loops: CDR1 MNHEY, CDR2 SVGAGI. This CDR3 is 11 amino acids long. CDR3 protein: CASQGGSEQYF. CDR3 sequence (DNA): TGTGCCAGCCAAGGAGGTTCGGAGCAGTACTTC.

The chain couples TRBV19 to TRBJ2-1; D gene unclear. With 8 bases removed from V and 3 bases from J, the gap between germline ends came to 5 bases. The CDR3 runs to 11 residues. Germline V gene lookup returns CDR1 LNHDA and CDR2 SQIVND (reference sequence). CDR3 sequence reads: CASEDYNEQFF. In DNA form, the CDR3 reads TGTGCCAGTGAGGACTACAATGAGCAGTTCTTC.

V is TRBV19 and J is TRBJ2-5; D perhaps matches TRBD1 (5 bases). V was clipped by 5 bases and J by 5 bases, with 18 bases between them. Germline-derived CDR1 and CDR2 are LNHDA and SQIVND (reference sequence). The CDR3 consists of 15 residues. The CDR3 coding sequence is TGTGCCAGTAGTGTCCCAGCAGGGTCAGAGGAGACCCAGTACTTC. Amino acid sequence: CASSVPAGSEETQYF. Full variable domain (rest looked up from reference TRBV19 and TRBJ2-5): DGGITQSPKYLFRKEGQNVTLSCEQNLNHDAMYWYRQDPGQGLRLIYYSQIVNDFQKGDIAEGYSVSREKKESFPLTVTSAQKNPTAFYLCASSVPAGSEETQYFGPGTRLLVL.

The chain carries TRBV28 and TRBJ2-1, with D possibly being TRBD1 (7 bases). The CDR3 covers 18 residues. Germline V lookup: CDR1 MDHEN, CDR2 SYDVKM. Trimming removed 3 bases at V and 0 bases at J, with 18 bases between. Here the CDR3 DNA reads TGTGCCAGCAGTTTCCAGGGGGGAAGGGGGGTCTCCTACAATGAGCAGTTCTTC. It translates to CASSFQGGRGVSYNEQFF.

V usage is TRBV6-2 or TRBV6-3 and J usage is TRBJ1-1; D is unclear. The germline V and J ends were trimmed by 4 bases and 4 bases, with 16 bases remaining between them. CDR1 MNHEY and CDR2 SVGEGT come from the germline V gene. The CDR3 is 15 amino acids. The CDR3 here is CASSLSDGGGTEAFF. CDR3 DNA: TGTGCCAGCAGTTTATCGGACGGAGGAGGCACTGAAGCTTTCTTT.